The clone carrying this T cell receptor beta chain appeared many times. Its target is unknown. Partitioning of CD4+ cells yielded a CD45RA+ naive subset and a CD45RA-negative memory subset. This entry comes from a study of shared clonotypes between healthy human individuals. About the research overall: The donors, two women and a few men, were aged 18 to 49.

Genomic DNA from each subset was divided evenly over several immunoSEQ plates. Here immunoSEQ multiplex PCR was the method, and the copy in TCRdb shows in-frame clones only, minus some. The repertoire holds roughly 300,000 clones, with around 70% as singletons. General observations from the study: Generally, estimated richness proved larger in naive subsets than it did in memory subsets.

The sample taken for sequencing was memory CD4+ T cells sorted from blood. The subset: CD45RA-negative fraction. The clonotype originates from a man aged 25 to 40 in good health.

This CDR3 reads CASSVRRGETQYF. The CDR3 region has the DNA TGCGCCAGCAGTGTAAGGAGAGGAGAGACCCAGTACTTC. The chain links TRBV10-2 to TRBJ2-5, with no clear D. There are 13 residues in the CDR3. Germline values: CDR1 WSHSY, CDR2 SAAADI. V dropped 4 bases and J dropped 4 bases, with 10 bases sitting between them.